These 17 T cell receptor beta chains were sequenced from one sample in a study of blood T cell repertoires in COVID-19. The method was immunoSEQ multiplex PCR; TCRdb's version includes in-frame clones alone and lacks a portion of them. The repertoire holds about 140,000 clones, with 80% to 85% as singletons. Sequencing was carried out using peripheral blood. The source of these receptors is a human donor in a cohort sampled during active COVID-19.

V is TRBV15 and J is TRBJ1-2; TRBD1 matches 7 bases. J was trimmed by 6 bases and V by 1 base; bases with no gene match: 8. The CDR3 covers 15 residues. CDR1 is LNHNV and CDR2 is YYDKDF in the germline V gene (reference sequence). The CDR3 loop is CATSRAQGDVDGYTF. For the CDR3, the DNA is TGTGCCACCAGCAGAGCTCAGGGGGATGTCGATGGCTACACCTTC.

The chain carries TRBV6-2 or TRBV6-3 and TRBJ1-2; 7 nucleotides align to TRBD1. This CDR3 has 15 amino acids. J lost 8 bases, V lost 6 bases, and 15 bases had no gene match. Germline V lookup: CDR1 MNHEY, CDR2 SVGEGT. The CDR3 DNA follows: TGTGCCAGCAGCCCTCCGGACAGGCAGGCGGGAGGCTACACCTTC. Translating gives CASSPPDRQAGGYTF.

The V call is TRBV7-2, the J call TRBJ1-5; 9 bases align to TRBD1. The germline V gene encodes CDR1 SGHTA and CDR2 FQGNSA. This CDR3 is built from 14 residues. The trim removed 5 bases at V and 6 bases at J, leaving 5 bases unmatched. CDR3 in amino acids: CASSLRQGGQPQHF. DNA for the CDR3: TGTGCCAGCAGCCTAAGACAGGGGGGTCAGCCCCAGCATTTT.

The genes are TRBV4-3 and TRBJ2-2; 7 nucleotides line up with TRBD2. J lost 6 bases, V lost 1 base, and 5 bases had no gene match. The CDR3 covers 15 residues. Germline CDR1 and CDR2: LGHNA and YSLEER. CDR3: CASSQGREWAGELFF. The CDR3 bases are TGCGCCAGCAGCCAAGGGCGGGAGTGGGCCGGGGAGCTGTTTTTT.

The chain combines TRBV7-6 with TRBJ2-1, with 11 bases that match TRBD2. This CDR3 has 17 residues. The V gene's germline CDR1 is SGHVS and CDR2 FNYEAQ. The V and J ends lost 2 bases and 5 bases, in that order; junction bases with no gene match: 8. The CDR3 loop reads CASSLRTGTSGDNEQFF. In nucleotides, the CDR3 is TGTGCCAGCAGCTTAAGAACCGGGACTAGCGGCGACAATGAGCAGTTCTTC.

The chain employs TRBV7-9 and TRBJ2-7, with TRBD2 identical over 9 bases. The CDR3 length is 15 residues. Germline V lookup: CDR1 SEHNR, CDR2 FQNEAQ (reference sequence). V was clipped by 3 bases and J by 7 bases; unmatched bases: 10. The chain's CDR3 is CASSLRSGSPLEQYF. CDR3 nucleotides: TGTGCCAGCAGCTTGCGTAGCGGGAGCCCCTTGGAGCAGTACTTC.

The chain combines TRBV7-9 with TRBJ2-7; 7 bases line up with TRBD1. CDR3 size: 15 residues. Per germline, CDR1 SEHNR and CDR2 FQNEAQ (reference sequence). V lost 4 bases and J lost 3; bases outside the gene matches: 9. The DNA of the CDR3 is TGTGCCAGCAGCTCAAAACCGGGACAGCACTACGAGCAGTACTTC. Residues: CASSSKPGQHYEQYF.

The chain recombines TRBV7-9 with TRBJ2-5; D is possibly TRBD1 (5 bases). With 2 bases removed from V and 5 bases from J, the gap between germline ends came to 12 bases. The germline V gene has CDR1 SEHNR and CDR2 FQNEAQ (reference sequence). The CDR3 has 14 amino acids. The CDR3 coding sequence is TGTGCCAGCAGCTTACCGGCAGGGTGGGAGACCCAGTACTTC. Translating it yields CASSLPAGWETQYF.

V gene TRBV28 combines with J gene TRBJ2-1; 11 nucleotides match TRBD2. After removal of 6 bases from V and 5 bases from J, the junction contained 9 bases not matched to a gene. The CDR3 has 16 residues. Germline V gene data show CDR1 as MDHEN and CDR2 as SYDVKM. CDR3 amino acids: CASRDLAGGQNNEQFF. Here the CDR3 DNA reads TGTGCCAGCAGAGATCTAGCGGGAGGCCAGAACAATGAGCAGTTCTTC.

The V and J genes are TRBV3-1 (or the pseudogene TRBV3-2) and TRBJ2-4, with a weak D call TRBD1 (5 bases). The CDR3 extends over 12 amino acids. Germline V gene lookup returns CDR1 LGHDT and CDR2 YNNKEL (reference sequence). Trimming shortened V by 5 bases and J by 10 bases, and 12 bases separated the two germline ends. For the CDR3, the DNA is TGTGCCAGCAGCTTAAGTACAGGTATTCAGTACTTC. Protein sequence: CASSLSTGIQYF.

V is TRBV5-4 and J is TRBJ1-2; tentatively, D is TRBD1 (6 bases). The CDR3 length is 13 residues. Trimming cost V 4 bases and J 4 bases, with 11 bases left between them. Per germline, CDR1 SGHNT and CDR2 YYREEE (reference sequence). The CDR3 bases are TGTGCCAGCAGCATAGGACAGATCTATGGCTACACCTTC. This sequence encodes CASSIGQIYGYTF.

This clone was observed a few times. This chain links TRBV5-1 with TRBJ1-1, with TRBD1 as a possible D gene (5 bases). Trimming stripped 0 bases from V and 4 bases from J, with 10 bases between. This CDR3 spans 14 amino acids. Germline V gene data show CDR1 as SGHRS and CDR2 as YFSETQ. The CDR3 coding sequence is TGCGCCAGCAGCTTGGGAGCGGGGGGCACTGAAGCTTTCTTT. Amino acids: CASSLGAGGTEAFF.

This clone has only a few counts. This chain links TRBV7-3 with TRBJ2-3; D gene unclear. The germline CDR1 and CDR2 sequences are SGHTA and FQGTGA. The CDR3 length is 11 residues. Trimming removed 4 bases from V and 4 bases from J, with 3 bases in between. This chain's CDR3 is CASSSADTQYF. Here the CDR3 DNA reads TGTGCCAGCAGCTCCGCAGATACGCAGTATTTT.

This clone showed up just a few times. As DNA, the CDR3 is TGCGCCAGCAGTCGCCCGGGGGAGCGACGCAGGGTAGAGTACGAGCAGTACTTC. This sequence encodes CASSRPGERRRVEYEQYF. This chain connects TRBV23-1 to TRBJ2-7, with D possibly TRBD2 on 6 matching bases. TRBV23-1 has ORF status, its function being uncertain. This CDR3 contains 18 residues. Trimming shortened V by 4 bases and J by 4 bases, and 26 bases separated the two germline ends.

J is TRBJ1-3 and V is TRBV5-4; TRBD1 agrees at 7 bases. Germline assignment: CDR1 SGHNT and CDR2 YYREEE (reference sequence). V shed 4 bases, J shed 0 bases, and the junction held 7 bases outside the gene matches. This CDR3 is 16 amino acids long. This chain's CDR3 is CASSRQGTVSGNTIYF. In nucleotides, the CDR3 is TGTGCCAGCAGCCGACAGGGAACAGTCTCTGGAAACACCATATATTTT.

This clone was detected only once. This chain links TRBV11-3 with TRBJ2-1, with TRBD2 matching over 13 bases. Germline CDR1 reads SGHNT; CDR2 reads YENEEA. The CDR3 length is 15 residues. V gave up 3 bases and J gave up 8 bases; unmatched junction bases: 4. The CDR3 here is CASSFGLAGVDEQFF. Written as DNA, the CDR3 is TGTGCCAGCAGCTTTGGACTAGCGGGAGTGGATGAGCAGTTCTTC. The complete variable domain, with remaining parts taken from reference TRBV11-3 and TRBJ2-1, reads EAGVVQSPRYKIIEKKQPVAFWCNPISGHNTLYWYLQNLGQGPELLIRYENEEAVDDSQLPKDRFSAERLKGVDSTLKIQPAELGDSAVYLCASSFGLAGVDEQFFGPGTRLTVL.

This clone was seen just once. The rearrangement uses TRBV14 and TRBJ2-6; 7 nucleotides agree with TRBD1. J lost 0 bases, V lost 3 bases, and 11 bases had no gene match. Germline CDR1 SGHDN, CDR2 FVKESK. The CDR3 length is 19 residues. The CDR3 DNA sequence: TGTGCCAGCAGCCATCTCTCCGGGACAGCGAACTCTGGGGCCAACGTCCTGACTTTC. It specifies CASSHLSGTANSGANVLTF.